The next 31 T cell receptor beta chains were all read from a single sample in a study of early stage breast cancer tumors. The data were produced by immunoSEQ multiplex PCR, yet TCRdb's version contains in-frame clones alone and is incomplete. The top ten clones hold more than 3% of a sample with some 58,000 clones, 65% to 80% of them seen once. Specimen: blood. The receptors were gathered from a person aged 30-39 years with breast cancer.

The CDR3 DNA is TGTGCCAGTAGTAGTCCCCACCTTAGCGGGAGGCGCGAGCAGTACTTC. It codes for CASSSPHLSGRREQYF. V and J are TRBV19 and TRBJ2-7, with 10 bases fitting TRBD2. V lost 4 bases, J lost 6 bases, and 12 bases stayed unmatched. From germline, CDR1 is LNHDA and CDR2 SQIVND (reference sequence). This CDR3 comprises 16 residues. The complete variable domain, with remaining parts taken from reference TRBV19 and TRBJ2-7, reads DGGITQSPKYLFRKEGQNVTLSCEQNLNHDAMYWYRQDPGQGLRLIYYSQIVNDFQKGDIAEGYSVSREKKESFPLTVTSAQKNPTAFYLCASSSPHLSGRREQYFGPGTRLTVT.

The chain combines TRBV13 with TRBJ2-2; TRBD2 aligns across 12 bases. CDR1 is PRHDT and CDR2 is FYEKMQ in the germline V gene (reference sequence). This CDR3 has 16 residues. J was trimmed by 4 bases and V by 5 bases; bases with no gene match: 5. CDR3 DNA sequence: TGTGCCAGCAGCGCCGGGACTAGCGGGTCCACCGGGGAGCTGTTTTTT. Translating it yields CASSAGTSGSTGELFF.

The V and J genes are TRBV6-5 and TRBJ2-7; 7 bases map to TRBD1. The ends lost 8 bases at V and 2 bases at J; junction bases unmatched: 9. Germline-derived CDR1 and CDR2 are MNHEY and SVGAGI. The CDR3 covers 14 residues. This CDR3 reads CASLTHQGAYEQYF. The CDR3, as DNA: TGTGCCAGCCTCACCCACCAGGGGGCCTACGAGCAGTACTTC.

The CDR3: CASSPWTSTDTQYF. CDR3 bases: TGTGCCAGCAGCCCATGGACTAGCACAGATACGCAGTATTTT. The chain employs TRBV7-7 and TRBJ2-3, with D possibly being TRBD2 (5 bases). The germline V gene encodes CDR1 SSHAT and CDR2 FNYEAQ (reference sequence). This CDR3 is 14 amino acids long. V was clipped by 5 bases and J by 0 bases, with 9 bases between them.

This chain uses TRBV6-5 with TRBJ2-7; D could derive from TRBD1 or TRBD2 (6 bases each). Germline assignment: CDR1 MNHEY and CDR2 SVGAGI. The CDR3 sequence is 15 residues long. Deletions cut 6 bases from V and 4 bases from J, with 19 bases between. In DNA form, the CDR3 reads TGTGCCAGCAGCGGGGGCGCGCAGGGTCCTTACGAGCAGTACTTC. It is translated as CASSGGAQGPYEQYF.

The rearrangement uses TRBV14 and TRBJ2-1, with no clear D. V was trimmed by 2 bases and J by 7 bases, leaving 6 bases between them. Germline CDR1 and CDR2: SGHDN and FVKESK. The CDR3 sequence is 12 residues long. The CDR3 nucleotides are TGTGCCAGCAGCCAATCTGGGAATGAGCAGTTCTTC. This codes for CASSQSGNEQFF.

This rearrangement joins TRBV30 to TRBJ2-7; D is perhaps TRBD1 or TRBD2 (5 bases each). The CDR3 runs to 14 residues. Per the germline V gene, CDR1 is GTSNPN and CDR2 is SVGIG (reference sequence). The V end was cut by 5 bases, the J end by 4 bases, with 18 bases between. CDR3 DNA sequence: TGTGCCTGGGGTCGGGACCCCCGGGCTTACGAGCAGTACTTC. It specifies CAWGRDPRAYEQYF.

The chain uses TRBV9 and TRBJ2-3; 10 nucleotides agree with TRBD2. The CDR3 is 19 residues long. Germline assignment: CDR1 SGDLS and CDR2 YYNGEE. Trimming took 4 bases from V and 3 from J; bases not matched to a gene: 17. Here the CDR3 DNA reads TGTGCCAGCAGCCCGAGCGGGCTAGCGGGAGATACAAGTACAGATACGCAGTATTTT. It yields the protein CASSPSGLAGDTSTDTQYF.

This clone was seen just once. The V and J genes are TRBV6-5 and TRBJ2-7; 8 nucleotides agree with TRBD2. The CDR3 length is 15 residues. The V segment lost 6 bases and the J segment 6 bases; nucleotides outside the gene matches: 13. The germline V gene encodes CDR1 MNHEY and CDR2 SVGAGI. The CDR3 region is CASRPAGTRVPEQYF. The DNA of the CDR3 is TGTGCCAGCAGGCCAGCCGGGACTAGGGTCCCCGAGCAGTACTTC.

The rearrangement uses TRBV6-1 and TRBJ1-4; no definite D call. The CDR3 has 15 residues. Trimming took off 3 bases at V and 7 bases at J, with 15 bases between the two ends. CDR1 and CDR2 from the germline V gene are MNHNS and SASEGT. The CDR3 DNA reads as TGTGCCAGCAGTGACCGGGTTTCGGAGATTGAAAAACTGTTTTTT. Translating it yields CASSDRVSEIEKLFF.

This clone has more than one count but fewer than ten. V usage is TRBV5-6 and J usage is TRBJ2-7; 8 nucleotides match TRBD2. The junction had 12 bases not matched to a gene; V was cut back by 3 bases and J by 7 bases. The CDR3 has 15 residues. Germline V gene sequence: CDR1 SGHDT, CDR2 YYEEEE. CDR3 coding DNA: TGTGCCAGCAGCTGGGCGGGGGGCATAGCTCGTGAGCAGTACTTC. Protein product: CASSWAGGIAREQYF. Drawing the rest from reference TRBV5-6 and TRBJ2-7, the complete variable domain is DAGVTQSPTHLIKTRGQQVTLRCSPKSGHDTVSWYQQALGQGPQFIFQYYEEEERQRGNFPDRFSGHQFPNYSSELNVNALLLGDSALYLCASSWAGGIAREQYFGPGTRLTVT.

The CDR3 spells CASSEVYNRTDTQYF. CDR3 coding DNA: TGTGCCAGCAGTGAGGTATACAATCGCACAGATACGCAGTATTTT. V and J are TRBV25-1 and TRBJ2-3; D is uncertain. The CDR3 has 15 amino acids. V was pared by 3 bases and J by 1 base, with 11 bases between. Germline assignment: CDR1 MGHDK and CDR2 SYGVNS. Full variable domain (missing parts from reference TRBV25-1 and TRBJ2-3): EADIYQTPRYLVIGTGKKITLECSQTMGHDKMYWYQQDPGMELHLIHYSYGVNSTEKGDLSSESTVSRIRTEHFPLTLESARPSHTSQYLCASSEVYNRTDTQYFGPGTRLTVL.

This chain links TRBV19 with TRBJ1-3; TRBD1 might be the D (5 bases). Trimming removed 6 bases from V and 4 bases from J, with 16 bases in between. Germline loops: CDR1 LNHDA, CDR2 SQIVND (reference sequence). This CDR3 region has 15 residues. The CDR3 loop reads CASRLGTRGGNTIYF. CDR3 bases: TGTGCCAGTAGATTGGGGACCCGAGGGGGAAACACCATATATTTT.

This chain connects TRBV7-9 to TRBJ1-1; TRBD1 is a possible D gene (6 bases). The V gene lost 6 bases and the J gene lost 2 bases, with 19 bases spanning the gap. This CDR3 contains 16 residues. Germline V lookup: CDR1 SEHNR, CDR2 FQNEAQ (reference sequence). The CDR3 spells CASRTTTGTPNTEAFF. The CDR3 bases are TGTGCCAGCAGGACTACCACCGGGACACCTAACACTGAAGCTTTCTTT. Looking up the rest from reference TRBV7-9 and TRBJ1-1 gives the full variable domain: DTGVSQNPRHKITKRGQNVTFRCDPISEHNRLYWYRQTLGQGPEFLTYFQNEAQLEKSRLLSDRFSAERPKGSFSTLEIQRTEQGDSAMYLCASRTTTGTPNTEAFFGQGTRLTVV.

In this sample, this clone turned up a few times. V gene TRBV7-7 combines with J gene TRBJ2-5; 9 bases align to TRBD1. The CDR3 totals 15 residues. The junction had 9 bases not matched to a gene; V was cut back by 5 bases and J by 5 bases. Germline assignment: CDR1 SSHAT and CDR2 FNYEAQ (reference sequence). The CDR3 here is CASSGDRGFRETQYF. CDR3 nucleotides: TGTGCCAGCAGCGGCGACAGGGGGTTCAGGGAGACCCAGTACTTC.

The V gene is TRBV28, the J gene TRBJ1-1, with D perhaps matching TRBD1 (6 bases). V was shortened by 3 bases and J by 1 base, with 18 bases between the two germline ends. Germline values: CDR1 MDHEN, CDR2 SYDVKM. CDR3 length: 17 residues. CDR3 sequence reads: CASSLGGASGKNTEAFF. The CDR3 region has the DNA TGTGCCAGCAGTTTGGGGGGGGCGAGTGGAAAGAACACTGAAGCTTTCTTT.

The chain is built from TRBV16 and TRBJ2-3; D is uncertain. Germline CDR1 is KGHSY and CDR2 is FQNENV. This CDR3 has 12 amino acids. Trimming removed 5 bases from V and 6 bases from J, with 9 bases in between. DNA for the CDR3: TGTGCCAGCAGCTCGTCCGTCGATACGCAGTATTTT. This codes for CASSSSVDTQYF.

The rearrangement joins TRBV7-9 to TRBJ1-2; D is possibly TRBD1 (5 bases). Germline V lookup: CDR1 SEHNR, CDR2 FQNEAQ (reference sequence). Trimming removed 2 bases at V and 6 bases at J, with 22 bases between. This CDR3 region has 17 residues. CDR3 nucleotide sequence: TGTGCCAGCAGCTTATCCCAGGCAGGGCTGACTCCCAATGGCTACACCTTC. This gives the protein CASSLSQAGLTPNGYTF.

This sequence joins TRBV9 and TRBJ1-2; TRBD1 agrees at 7 bases. The CDR3 runs 15 residues. Looked up from germline, CDR1 is SGDLS and CDR2 is YYNGEE. The trim removed 0 bases at V and 6 bases at J, leaving 8 bases unmatched. The CDR3 loop is CASSVVDREIHGYTF. As DNA, the CDR3 is TGTGCCAGCAGCGTAGTCGACAGGGAAATTCATGGCTACACCTTC.

V and J are TRBV7-2 and TRBJ2-7; no clear D gene. V was pared by 1 base and J by 5 bases, with 12 bases between. Germline V gene sequence: CDR1 SGHTA, CDR2 FQGNSA. There are 14 residues in the CDR3. The CDR3 loop is CASSLGIRVDEQYF. The CDR3 bases are TGTGCCAGCAGCTTAGGGATAAGGGTTGACGAGCAGTACTTC.

The chain is built from TRBV15 and TRBJ1-2; D is ambiguous. CDR3 size: 14 residues. The germline V and J ends were trimmed by 1 base and 4 bases, with 10 bases remaining between them. Germline V CDR1 and CDR2: LNHNV, YYDKDF (reference sequence). CDR3 residues: CATSRGIESYGYTF. The CDR3 DNA reads as TGTGCCACCAGCAGAGGAATAGAGAGCTATGGCTACACCTTC.

This chain joins TRBV5-1 and TRBJ2-7; D uncertain. Trimming took off 0 bases at V and 5 bases at J, with 6 bases between the two ends. Germline V gives CDR1 SGHRS, CDR2 YFSETQ. This CDR3 is built from 12 residues. In nucleotides, the CDR3 is TGCGCCAGCAGCTTGGTAACGGACGAGCAGTACTTC. It encodes CASSLVTDEQYF.

This clone was picked up one time. The V call is TRBV7-9, the J call TRBJ1-1, with TRBD1 matching 9 bases. V lost 6 bases and J lost 7; bases outside the gene matches: 9. CDR3 length: 14 residues. CDR1 is SEHNR and CDR2 is FQNEAQ in the germline V gene (reference sequence). CDR3 region: CASRSGTGRNEAFF. CDR3 bases: TGTGCCAGCAGATCCGGGACAGGGCGGAATGAAGCTTTCTTT. Full variable domain (rest looked up from reference TRBV7-9 and TRBJ1-1): DTGVSQNPRHKITKRGQNVTFRCDPISEHNRLYWYRQTLGQGPEFLTYFQNEAQLEKSRLLSDRFSAERPKGSFSTLEIQRTEQGDSAMYLCASRSGTGRNEAFFGQGTRLTVV.

The V call is TRBV28, the J call TRBJ2-7, with D uncertain. Germline V CDR1 and CDR2: MDHEN, SYDVKM. The CDR3 has 14 amino acids. V dropped 3 bases and J dropped 0 bases, with 9 bases sitting between them. The CDR3 sequence is CASSFLGPSYEQYF. As DNA, the CDR3 is TGTGCCAGCAGTTTTCTAGGTCCCTCCTACGAGCAGTACTTC.

The chain joins TRBV25-1 to TRBJ1-1; 10 bases are a match to TRBD1. V was pared by 7 bases and J by 5 bases, with 7 bases of the junction left unmatched. Germline CDR1 MGHDK, CDR2 SYGVNS. The CDR3 has 14 amino acids. The DNA for the CDR3 is TGTGCCAGCATAGGGACAGGGGTCCTGACTGAAGCTTTCTTT. It encodes CASIGTGVLTEAFF.

The CDR3, as DNA: TGTGCCAGCAGTCCGGACAGGGCCACTGAAGCTTTCTTT. It yields the protein CASSPDRATEAFF. This chain joins TRBV27 and TRBJ1-1; 8 bases are a match to TRBD1. The CDR3 extends over 13 amino acids. J gave up 4 bases and V 5 bases, and 3 bases lay outside the gene matches. Germline lookup yields CDR1 MNHEY and CDR2 SMNVEV (reference sequence).

The chain has TRBV5-4 and TRBJ2-1; a possible D gene is TRBD1 (8 bases). V gave up 3 bases and J gave up 1 base, with 14 bases separating them. There are 16 residues in the CDR3. Germline CDR1 reads SGHNT; CDR2 reads YYREEE (reference sequence). CDR3 sequence: CASSSYRGGSYNEQFF. The CDR3 DNA follows: TGTGCCAGCAGCTCCTACAGGGGGGGTTCCTACAATGAGCAGTTCTTC. The full variable domain, in which reference TRBV5-4 and TRBJ2-1 provide the parts outside the CDR3, is ETGVTQSPTHLIKTRGQQVTLRCSSQSGHNTVSWYQQALGQGPQFIFQYYREEENGRGNFPPRFSGLQFPNYSSELNVNALELDDSALYLCASSSYRGGSYNEQFFGPGTRLTVL.

This sequence joins TRBV18 and TRBJ1-3; tentatively, D is TRBD1 (6 bases). Germline values: CDR1 KGHSH, CDR2 LQKENI. The V end lost 3 bases, the J end lost 2 bases, and 11 bases lay between the germline ends. This CDR3 comprises 15 residues. The CDR3 protein is CASSPLDRPGNTIYF. The DNA of the CDR3 is TGTGCCAGCTCACCCCTAGACAGGCCTGGAAACACCATATATTTT.

This clone has only a few counts. The chain employs TRBV5-1 and TRBJ2-5; 11 positions match TRBD1. The CDR3 sequence is 15 residues long. CDR1 is SGHRS and CDR2 is YFSETQ in the germline V gene. Germline trimming cut 4 bases from V and 1 base from J; bases unmatched to any gene: 3. Here the CDR3 reads CASSLGQGGQETQYF. CDR3 DNA: TGCGCCAGCAGCCTGGGACAGGGGGGCCAAGAGACCCAGTACTTC. Combining the CDR3 with reference TRBV5-1 and TRBJ2-5 gives the whole variable domain KAGVTQTPRYLIKTRGQQVTLSCSPISGHRSVSWYQQTPGQGLQFLFEYFSETQRNKGNFPGRFSGRQFSNSRSEMNVSTLELGDSALYLCASSLGQGGQETQYFGPGTRLLVL.

The genes are TRBV11-2 and TRBJ1-4; D uncertain. CDR1 is SGHAT, CDR2 FQNNGV, per germline. The CDR3 has 15 residues. The germline V and J ends were trimmed by 6 bases and 0 bases, with 11 bases remaining between them. The CDR3 DNA reads TGTGCCAGCAGGATAATAAGGTCAACTAATGAAAAACTGTTTTTT. Translated: CASRIIRSTNEKLFF.

The gene calls are TRBV13 and TRBJ2-1, with 8 bases aligning to TRBD1. The V gene's germline CDR1 is PRHDT and CDR2 FYEKMQ (reference sequence). The V gene end was trimmed by 3 bases and the J gene end by 3 bases; junction bases not matched to a gene: 4. CDR3 length: 15 residues. CDR3 sequence reads: CASSLGTGYYNEQFF. The CDR3 nucleotides read TGTGCCAGCAGCTTGGGGACAGGTTACTACAATGAGCAGTTCTTC.